This T cell receptor (beta chain) was captured in a study of blood T cells in healthy people across ages. General observations from the study: CMV status of donors was not determined, possibly confounding expanded clonotype changes. Researchers said unsorted PBMCs prevented a conclusive naive versus antigen-experienced comparison.

Primed by a sample-barcoded 5' primer and a J-beta primer mix, a second PCR proceeded for about 7 to 11 cycles. Template switching added a 12-random-nucleotide identifier to every cDNA molecule. Via MiXCR, TCRdb re-called the 5' RACE reads, giving one row per CDR3 protein. The sample consists of about 1.6 million distinct CDR3 sequences, roughly 30% of them appearing once. Researchers isolated at least 6.5 million PBMCs per sample. Germline assignment: CDR1 SQVTM and CDR2 ANQGSEA. The CDR3 runs 13 residues. V lost 6 bases to trimming and J lost 0 bases, with 12 bases between them. Remarks on this clonotype: The antigen is unknown.

The J gene is TRBJ2-7, the V gene TRBV29-1; the D is unclear. This TCR was recovered from a woman in her 30s in good health. The specimen was blood. CDR3 amino acids: CSVVVVPSYEQYF. CDR3 DNA sequence: TGCAGCGTGGTGGTGGTACCCTCCTACGAGCAGTACTTC.